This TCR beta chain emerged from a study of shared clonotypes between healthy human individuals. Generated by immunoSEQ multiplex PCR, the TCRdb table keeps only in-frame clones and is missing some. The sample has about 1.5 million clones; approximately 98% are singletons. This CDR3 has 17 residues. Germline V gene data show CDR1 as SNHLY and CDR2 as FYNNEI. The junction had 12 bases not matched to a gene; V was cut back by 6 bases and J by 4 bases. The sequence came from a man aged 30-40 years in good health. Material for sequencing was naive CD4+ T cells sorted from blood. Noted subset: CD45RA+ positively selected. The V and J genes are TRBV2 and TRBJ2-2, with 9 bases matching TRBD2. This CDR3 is CASRAEGGRASTGELFF. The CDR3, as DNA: TGTGCCAGCAGGGCCGAGGGCGGGAGGGCTAGCACCGGGGAGCTGTTTTTT.